The clone carrying this TCR beta chain has only a few counts. The data belong to a study of blood T cell repertoires in COVID-19. As for the study in general: Acute-phase and convalescent COVID-19 samples originated in the United States, Italy and Spain. PBMCs, B-cell-depleted T cells, or T cells were the source of the cDNA or gDNA that made up the material.

Profiling relied on immunoSEQ multiplex PCR, and the TCRdb table lists in-frame clones only, not all of them. The table has about 230,000 clones, around 84% seen once. In germline, CDR1 is SGHRS, CDR2 YFSETQ. This CDR3 has 14 residues. Trimming pared 6 bases from V and 0 bases from J, leaving 13 bases between. This TCR derives from a man between 45 and 60 years old with COVID-19, enrolled during active disease. Specimen: peripheral blood. The V gene is TRBV5-1, the J gene TRBJ2-7; tentative D call: TRBD2 (6 bases). The CDR3 is CASMRDSSSYEQYF. The CDR3 DNA is TGCGCCAGCATGAGGGACTCGAGCTCCTACGAGCAGTACTTC.